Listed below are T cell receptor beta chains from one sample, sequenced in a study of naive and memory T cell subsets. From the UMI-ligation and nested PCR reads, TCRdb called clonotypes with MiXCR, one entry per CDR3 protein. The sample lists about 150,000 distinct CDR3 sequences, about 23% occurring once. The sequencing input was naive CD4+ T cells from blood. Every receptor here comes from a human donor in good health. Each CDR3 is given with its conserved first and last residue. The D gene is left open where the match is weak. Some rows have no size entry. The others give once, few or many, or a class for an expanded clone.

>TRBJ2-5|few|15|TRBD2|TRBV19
CASSNTAGVGETQYF
TGTGCCAGTAGTAACACGGCGGGAGTTGGGGAGACCCAGTACTTC
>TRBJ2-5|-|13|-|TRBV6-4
CASSATSGGTQYF
TGTGCCAGCAGTGCGACTAGTGGTGGGACCCAGTACTTC
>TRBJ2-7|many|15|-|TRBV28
CASSPILRSSYEQYF
TGTGCCAGCAGCCCTATACTTCGAAGCTCCTACGAGCAGTACTTC
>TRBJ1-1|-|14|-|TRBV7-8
CASIQLGAGTEAFF
TGTGCCAGCATCCAGTTGGGGGCAGGCACTGAAGCTTTCTTT
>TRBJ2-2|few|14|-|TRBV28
CASSQRRFTGELFF
TGTGCCAGCAGTCAACGGAGATTTACCGGGGAGCTGTTTTTT
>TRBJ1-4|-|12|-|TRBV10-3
CAISGNNEKLFF
TGTGCCATCAGTGGGAATAATGAAAAACTGTTTTTT
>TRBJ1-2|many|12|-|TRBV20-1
CSALQPGYGYTF
TGCAGTGCGTTACAGCCGGGCTATGGCTACACCTTC
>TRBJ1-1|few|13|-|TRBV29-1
CSVGGRVSTEAFF
TGCAGCGTTGGGGGCAGGGTAAGCACTGAAGCTTTCTTT
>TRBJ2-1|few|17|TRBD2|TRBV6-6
CASRGTSGRSSYNEQFF
TGTGCCAGCCGCGGGACTAGCGGGAGGAGCTCCTACAATGAGCAGTTCTTC
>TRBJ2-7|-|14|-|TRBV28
CASSRDQATYEQYF
TGTGCCAGCAGTCGTGATCAGGCGACCTACGAGCAGTACTTC
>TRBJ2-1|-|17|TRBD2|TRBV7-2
CASSSSGLAGVADEQFF
TGTGCCAGCAGCTCCTCGGGACTAGCGGGAGTGGCGGATGAGCAGTTCTTC
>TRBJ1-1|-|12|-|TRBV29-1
CSVRTQNTEAFF
TGCAGCGTGCGGACCCAGAACACTGAAGCTTTCTTT
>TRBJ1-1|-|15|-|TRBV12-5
CASGPTGRSSTEAFF
TGTGCTAGTGGCCCAACAGGGAGGTCGAGCACTGAAGCTTTCTTT
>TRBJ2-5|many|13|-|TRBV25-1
CASSFSPAKTQYF
TGTGCCAGCAGTTTCAGTCCTGCAAAGACCCAGTACTTC
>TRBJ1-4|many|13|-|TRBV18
CASSPQQNEKLFF
TGTGCCAGCTCACCCCAGCAGAATGAAAAACTGTTTTTT
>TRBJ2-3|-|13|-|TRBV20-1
CSASRQGTDTQYF
TGCAGTGCTAGTCGGCAGGGCACAGATACGCAGTATTTT
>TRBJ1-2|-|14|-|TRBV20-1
CSARETATNYGYTF
TGCAGTGCTAGAGAGACAGCTACTAACTATGGCTACACCTTC